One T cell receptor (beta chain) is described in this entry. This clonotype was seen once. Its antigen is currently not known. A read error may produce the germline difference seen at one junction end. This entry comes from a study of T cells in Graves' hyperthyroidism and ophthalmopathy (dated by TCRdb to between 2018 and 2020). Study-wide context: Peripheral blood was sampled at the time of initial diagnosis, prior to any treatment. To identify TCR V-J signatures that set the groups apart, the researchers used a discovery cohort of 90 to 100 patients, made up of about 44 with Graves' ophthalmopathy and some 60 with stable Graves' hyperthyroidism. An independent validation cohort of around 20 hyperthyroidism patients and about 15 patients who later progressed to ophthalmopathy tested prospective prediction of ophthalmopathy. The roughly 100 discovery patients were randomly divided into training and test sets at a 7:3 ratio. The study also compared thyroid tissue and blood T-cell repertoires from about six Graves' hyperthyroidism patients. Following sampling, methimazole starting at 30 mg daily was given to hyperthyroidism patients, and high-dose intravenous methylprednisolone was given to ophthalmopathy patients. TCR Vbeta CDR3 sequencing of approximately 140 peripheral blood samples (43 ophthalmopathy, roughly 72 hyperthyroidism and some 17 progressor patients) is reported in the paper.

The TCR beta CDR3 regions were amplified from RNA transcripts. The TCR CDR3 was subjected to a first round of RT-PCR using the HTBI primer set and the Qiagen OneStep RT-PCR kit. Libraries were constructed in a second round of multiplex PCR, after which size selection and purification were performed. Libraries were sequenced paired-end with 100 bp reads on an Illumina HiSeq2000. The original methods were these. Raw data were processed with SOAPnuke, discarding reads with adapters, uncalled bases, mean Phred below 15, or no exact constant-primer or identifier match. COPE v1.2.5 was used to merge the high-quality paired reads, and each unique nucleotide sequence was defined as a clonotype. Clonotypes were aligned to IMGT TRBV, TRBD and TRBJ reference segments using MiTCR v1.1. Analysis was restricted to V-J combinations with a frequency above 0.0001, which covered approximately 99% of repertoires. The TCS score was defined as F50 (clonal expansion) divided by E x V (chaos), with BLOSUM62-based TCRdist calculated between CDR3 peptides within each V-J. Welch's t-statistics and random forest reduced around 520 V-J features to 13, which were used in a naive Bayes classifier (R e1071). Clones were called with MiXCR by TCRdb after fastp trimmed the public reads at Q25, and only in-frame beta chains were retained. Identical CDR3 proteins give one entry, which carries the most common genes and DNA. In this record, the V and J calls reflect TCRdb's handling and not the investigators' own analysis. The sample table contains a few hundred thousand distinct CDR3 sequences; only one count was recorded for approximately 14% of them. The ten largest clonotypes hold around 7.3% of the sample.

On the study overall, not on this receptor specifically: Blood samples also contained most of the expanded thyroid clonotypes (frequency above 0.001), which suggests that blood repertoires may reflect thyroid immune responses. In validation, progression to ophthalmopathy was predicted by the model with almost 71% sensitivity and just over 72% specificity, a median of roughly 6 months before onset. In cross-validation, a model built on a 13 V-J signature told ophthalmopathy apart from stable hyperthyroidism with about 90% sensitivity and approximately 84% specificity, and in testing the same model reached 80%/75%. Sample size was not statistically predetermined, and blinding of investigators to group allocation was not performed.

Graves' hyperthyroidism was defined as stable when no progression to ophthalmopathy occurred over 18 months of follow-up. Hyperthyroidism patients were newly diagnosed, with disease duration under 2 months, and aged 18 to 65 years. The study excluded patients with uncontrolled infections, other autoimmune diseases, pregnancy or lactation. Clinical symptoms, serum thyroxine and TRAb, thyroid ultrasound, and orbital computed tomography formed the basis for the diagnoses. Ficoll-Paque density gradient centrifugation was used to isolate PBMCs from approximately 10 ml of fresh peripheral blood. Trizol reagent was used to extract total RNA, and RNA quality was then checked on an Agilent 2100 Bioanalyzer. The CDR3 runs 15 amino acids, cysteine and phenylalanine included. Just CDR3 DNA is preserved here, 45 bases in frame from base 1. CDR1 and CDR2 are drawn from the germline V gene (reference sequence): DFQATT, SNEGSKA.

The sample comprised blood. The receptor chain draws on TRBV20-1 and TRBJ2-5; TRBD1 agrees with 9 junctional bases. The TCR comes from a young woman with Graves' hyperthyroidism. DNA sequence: TGCAGTGCTAGAGATCCGGGACAGGGCCAAGAGACCCAATACTTC. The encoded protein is CSARDPGQGQETQYF.